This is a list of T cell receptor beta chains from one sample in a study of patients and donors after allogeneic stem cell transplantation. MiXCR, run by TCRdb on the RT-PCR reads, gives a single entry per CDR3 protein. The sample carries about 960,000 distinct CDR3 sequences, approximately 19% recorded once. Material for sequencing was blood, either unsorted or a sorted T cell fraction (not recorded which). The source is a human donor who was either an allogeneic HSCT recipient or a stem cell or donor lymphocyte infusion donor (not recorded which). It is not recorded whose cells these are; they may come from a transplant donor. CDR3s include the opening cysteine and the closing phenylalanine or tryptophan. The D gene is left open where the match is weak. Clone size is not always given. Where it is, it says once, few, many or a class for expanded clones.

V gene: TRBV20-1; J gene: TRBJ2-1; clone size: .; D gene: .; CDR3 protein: CSAADGSSYNEQFF; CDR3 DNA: TGCAGTGCTGCCGACGGAAGCTCCTACAATGAGCAGTTCTTC
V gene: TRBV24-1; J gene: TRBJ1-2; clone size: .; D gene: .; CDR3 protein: CATRGVDRHGYTF; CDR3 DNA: TGTGCCACCAGAGGGGTTGACAGGCATGGCTACACCTTC
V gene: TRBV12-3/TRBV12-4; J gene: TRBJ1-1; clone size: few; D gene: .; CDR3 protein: CATVPGLNTEAFF; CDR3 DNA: TGTGCCACCGTTCCGGGTTTGAACACTGAAGCTTTCTTT
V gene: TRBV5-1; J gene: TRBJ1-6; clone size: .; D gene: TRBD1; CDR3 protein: CASSLTGGPSSYNSPLHF; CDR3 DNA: TGCGCCAGCAGCCTGACAGGGGGCCCAAGCTCCTATAATTCACCCCTCCACTTT
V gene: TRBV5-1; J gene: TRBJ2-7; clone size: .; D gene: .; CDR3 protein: CASSLSRNEQYF; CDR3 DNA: TGCGCCAGCAGCTTGAGCAGGAACGAGCAGTACTTC
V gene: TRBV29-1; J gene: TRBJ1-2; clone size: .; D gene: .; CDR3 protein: CSVSRDGYTF; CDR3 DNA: TGCAGCGTGAGCCGGGACGGATACACCTTC
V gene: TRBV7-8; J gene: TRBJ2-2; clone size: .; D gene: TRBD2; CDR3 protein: CASSLMGLAASNTGELFF; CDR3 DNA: TGTGCCAGCAGCTTAATGGGACTAGCGGCCTCGAACACCGGGGAGCTGTTTTTT
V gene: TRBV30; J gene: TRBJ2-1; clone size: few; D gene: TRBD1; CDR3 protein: CAWEGQGGFNEQFF; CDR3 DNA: TGTGCCTGGGAGGGACAGGGAGGGTTCAATGAGCAGTTCTTC
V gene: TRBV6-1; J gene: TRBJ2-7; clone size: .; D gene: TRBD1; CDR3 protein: CASSPPSPGQGNREQYF; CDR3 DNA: TGTGCCAGCAGTCCTCCTTCTCCGGGACAGGGGAATCGGGAGCAGTACTTC
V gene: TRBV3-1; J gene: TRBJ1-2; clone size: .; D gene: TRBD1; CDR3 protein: CASSQDRRTGVYYGYTF; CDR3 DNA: TGTGCCAGCAGCCAAGATCGCAGGACAGGGGTTTACTATGGCTACACCTTC
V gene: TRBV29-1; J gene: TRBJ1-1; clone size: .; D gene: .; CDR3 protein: CSGSRFTDEAFF; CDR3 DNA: TGCAGCGGGAGCAGGTTCACGGATGAAGCTTTCTTT
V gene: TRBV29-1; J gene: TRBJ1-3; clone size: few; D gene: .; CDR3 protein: CSVEKDSGNTIYF; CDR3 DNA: TGCAGCGTTGAGAAAGACTCTGGAAACACCATATATTTT
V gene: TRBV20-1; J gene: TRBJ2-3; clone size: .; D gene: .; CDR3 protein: CSARGRRRESTDTQYF; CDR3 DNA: TGCAGTGCTAGGGGGCGGAGGCGGGAAAGCACAGATACGCAGTATTTT
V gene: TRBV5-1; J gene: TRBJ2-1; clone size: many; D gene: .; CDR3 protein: CASSSSQYNEQFF; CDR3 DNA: TGCGCCAGCAGCTCCTCACAGTACAATGAGCAGTTCTTC
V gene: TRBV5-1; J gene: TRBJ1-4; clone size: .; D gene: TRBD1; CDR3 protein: CASSVTGDTNEKLFF; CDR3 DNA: TGCGCCAGCAGCGTTACAGGGGATACCAATGAAAAACTGTTTTTT
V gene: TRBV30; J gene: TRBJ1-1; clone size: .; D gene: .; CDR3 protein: CAWSVGQLNTEAFF; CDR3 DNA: TGTGCCTGGAGTGTAGGACAGCTCAACACTGAAGCTTTCTTT